The clone carrying this T cell receptor beta chain was detected a few times. Its antigen is not known. The CDR3 is 13 residues long. Germline V CDR1 and CDR2: MNHEY, SMNVEV (reference sequence). The V end was cut by 4 bases, the J end by 5 bases, with 11 bases between. It was with a sample-barcoded 5' primer and a J-beta primer mix that a second PCR of roughly 7 to 12 cycles was run. Every sample gave at least 3 million paired-end reads containing CDR3. TCRdb reprocessed the 5' RACE reads via MiXCR and lists one record per CDR3 protein. The profile shows 540,000 or so distinct CDR3 sequences, about 26% of them singletons. The record originates from a study of blood T cells in healthy people across ages. Notes on the study in general: Naive T cell percentage and TCR beta diversity correlated strongly. Aged donors had fewer naive CD4+ cells and lower diversity than long-lived donors. CMV status of donors was unknown, possibly confounding expanded clonotype changes.

The sample comprised blood. The V call is TRBV27, the J call TRBJ2-5, with D perhaps matching TRBD1 (5 bases). The receptor's source is a woman aged 70-85 years in good health. The CDR3: CASSWTPSETQYF. For the CDR3, the DNA is TGTGCCAGCAGTTGGACACCGTCGGAGACCCAGTACTTC.